One sample yielded the 5 T cell receptor beta chains listed below, sequenced in a study of blood T cell repertoires in COVID-19. The data were produced by immunoSEQ multiplex PCR, yet TCRdb's version contains in-frame clones alone and is incomplete. The sample comprises fewer than 300,000 clones, 75% to 90% of which are singletons, and approximately 4% rests with the top ten. Sequencing was done on a sample of PBMCs or T cells enriched from blood (not recorded which). The source of these receptors is a woman in her twenties or thirties who had recovered from COVID-19.

The V call is TRBV5-5, the J call TRBJ2-5; TRBD2 aligns across 8 bases. This CDR3 region has 14 residues. V lost 3 bases to trimming and J lost 3 bases; unmatched junction nucleotides: 4. CDR1 and CDR2 from the germline V gene are SGHKS and YYEKEE (reference sequence). The DNA of the CDR3 is TGTGCCAGCAGCTCCGTAGCGGGAAAAGAGACCCAGTACTTC. Translated: CASSSVAGKETQYF.

The rearrangement uses TRBV29-1 and TRBJ1-5; 9 bases are shared with TRBD1. The CDR3 covers 14 residues. Germline V gene data show CDR1 as SQVTM and CDR2 as ANQGSEA. J lost 5 bases, V lost 4 bases, and 6 bases had no gene match. The CDR3 DNA sequence: TGCAGCGTTGTAATGGGACAGGGCTATCAGCCCCAGCATTTT. Protein: CSVVMGQGYQPQHF.

With regard to this clone: The same CDR3 can be traced to other DNA sequences in this sample. J is TRBJ1-1 and V is TRBV6-4, with D possibly being TRBD1 (6 bases). This CDR3 contains 11 residues. V was clipped by 6 bases and J by 8 bases, with 10 bases between them. The germline gives CDR1 MRHNA, CDR2 SNTAGT. The CDR3 region is CASRQGPEAFF. CDR3 DNA sequence: TGTGCCAGCAGACAGGGCCCGGAAGCTTTCTTT.

V and J are TRBV27 and TRBJ1-3; 7 positions match TRBD1. The V gene end was trimmed by 2 bases and the J gene end by 0 bases; junction bases not matched to a gene: 7. This CDR3 is built from 17 residues. CDR1 is MNHEY and CDR2 is SMNVEV in the germline V gene (reference sequence). CDR3 residues: CASSLTQQGSSGNTIYF. In nucleotides, the CDR3 is TGTGCCAGCAGTTTAACCCAACAGGGGAGCTCTGGAAACACCATATATTTT.

This sequence joins TRBV7-8 and TRBJ2-2; tentative D call: TRBD2 (5 bases). V lost 3 bases and J 3 bases, leaving 11 bases between the germline ends. The germline CDR1 and CDR2 sequences are SGHVS and FQNEAQ. The CDR3 extends over 15 amino acids. The CDR3 sequence: CASSFSGIHTGELFF. CDR3 DNA: TGTGCCAGCAGCTTTTCGGGGATTCACACCGGGGAGCTGTTTTTT.